Listed here are 25 T cell receptor beta chains from one sample, sequenced in a study of OX40 agonist ivuxolimab in advanced cancers. The data were produced by immunoSEQ multiplex PCR, yet TCRdb's version contains in-frame clones alone and is incomplete. The table lists over 10,000 clones, 67% of them singletons. Sequenced material: CD4+ or CD8+ T cells sorted from blood, taken in a trial of the OX40 agonist ivuxolimab. The receptor set was obtained from an adult with an advanced solid tumor such as melanoma, head and neck, liver or kidney cancer.

V and J are TRBV7-6 and TRBJ2-1; D perhaps matches TRBD1 (6 bases). The ends were cut back, 4 bases at V and 2 bases at J, with 9 bases in the middle. The CDR3 runs to 14 residues. Looked up from germline, CDR1 is SGHVS and CDR2 is FNYEAQ. CDR3 protein: CASSSTGPYNEQFF. The DNA of the CDR3 is TGTGCCAGCAGCTCGACAGGTCCCTACAATGAGCAGTTCTTC. Filled out from reference TRBV7-6 and TRBJ2-1, the complete variable domain reads GAGVSQSPRYKVTKRGQDVALRCDPISGHVSLYWYRQALGQGPEFLTYFNYEAQQDKSGLPNDRFSAERPEGSISTLTIQRTEQRDSAMYRCASSSTGPYNEQFFGPGTRLTVL.

The rearrangement links TRBV30 to TRBJ2-6; D not certain. The germline CDR1 and CDR2 sequences are GTSNPN and SVGIG (reference sequence). This CDR3 is 13 amino acids long. Trimming shortened V by 2 bases and J by 0 bases, and 2 bases separated the two germline ends. The CDR3 coding sequence is TGTGCCTGGAGTCCCTCTGGGGCCAACGTCCTGACTTTC. This gives the protein CAWSPSGANVLTF.

The chain joins TRBV10-3 to TRBJ2-7; the D is unclear. There are 12 residues in the CDR3. V dropped 3 bases and J dropped 5 bases, with 8 bases sitting between them. In germline, CDR1 is ENHRY, CDR2 SYGVKD. CDR3 DNA: TGTGCCATCAGTGACCCCGGTAACGAGCAGTACTTC. This sequence encodes CAISDPGNEQYF.

The chain combines TRBV6-6 with TRBJ2-1; D gene ambiguous. Between the trimmed V and J ends, which lost 3 bases and 1 base, there was a span of 7 bases. The CDR3 contains 14 residues. Germline CDR1 and CDR2: MNHNY and SVGAGI (reference sequence). The CDR3 loop reads CASSYSSSYNEQFF. The DNA of the CDR3 is TGTGCCAGCAGTTATTCTAGTTCCTACAATGAGCAGTTCTTC.

The CDR3 bases are TGTGCCAGCAGCCAACTAGCGGGGGGTGTGAACATTCAGTACTTC. Translating it yields CASSQLAGGVNIQYF. The chain uses TRBV7-9 and TRBJ2-4; 12 positions agree with TRBD2. There are 15 residues in the CDR3. Per the germline V gene, CDR1 is SEHNR and CDR2 is FQNEAQ (reference sequence). The V and J ends lost 5 bases and 7 bases, in that order; junction bases with no gene match: 6.

This clone was found once. The chain joins TRBV30 to TRBJ2-5; D remains unclear. Germline V gives CDR1 GTSNPN, CDR2 SVGIG (reference sequence). Between the trimmed V and J ends, which lost 4 bases and 5 bases, there was a span of 11 bases. The CDR3 sequence is 12 residues long. For the CDR3, the DNA is TGTGCCTGGACCCGGGTCACGGAGACCCAGTACTTC. This codes for CAWTRVTETQYF.

The rearrangement joins TRBV19 to TRBJ1-1; no reliable D call. The CDR3 extends over 15 amino acids. V lost 3 bases and J 4 bases, leaving 15 bases between the germline ends. Germline V gives CDR1 LNHDA, CDR2 SQIVND (reference sequence). The CDR3 spells CASSIVVGPSTEAFF. CDR3 DNA sequence: TGTGCCAGTAGTATTGTCGTAGGGCCTAGCACTGAAGCTTTCTTT.

The V gene is TRBV29-1, the J gene TRBJ2-1, with a tentative D call TRBD1 (6 bases). Germline CDR1 SQVTM, CDR2 ANQGSEA. Between the trimmed V and J ends, which lost 7 bases and 2 bases, there was a span of 12 bases. The CDR3 loop spans 13 amino acids. The CDR3, as DNA: TGCAGCGCCCGGACAGCCACCTACAATGAGCAGTTCTTC. Protein product: CSARTATYNEQFF.

The J gene is TRBJ1-4, the V gene TRBV9; 7 bases line up with TRBD1. V dropped 4 bases and J dropped 8; count of bases not matched to a gene: 8. The CDR3 has 14 residues. CDR1 SGDLS and CDR2 YYNGEE come from the germline V gene. This chain's CDR3 is CASSFTGEGEKLFF. In DNA form, the CDR3 reads TGTGCCAGCAGCTTTACAGGGGAGGGGGAAAAACTGTTTTTT.

For this clone: An end of the junction does not agree with germline; a read error may underlie this. The chain recombines TRBV30 with TRBJ2-2; the match to TRBD2 covers 11 bases. The CDR3 runs 16 residues. Germline assignment: CDR1 GTSNPN and CDR2 SVGIG (reference sequence). This CDR3 is CAWPRASGGMDRGAVF. DNA for the CDR3: TGTGCCTGGCCGAGGGCTAGCGGGGGGATGGATAGGGGAGCTGTTTTT. Combining the CDR3 with reference TRBV30 and TRBJ2-2 gives the whole variable domain SQTIHQWPATLVQPVGSPLSLECTVEGTSNPNLYWYRQAAGRGLQLLFYSVGIGQISSEVPQNLSASRPQDRQFILSSKKLLLSDSGFYLCAWPRASGGMDRGAVFGEGSRLTVL.

The chain is built from TRBV11-2 and TRBJ2-7, with 7 positions matching TRBD2. The J segment lost 5 bases and the V segment lost 3 bases, leaving 7 bases of the junction unmatched. Germline CDR1 is SGHAT and CDR2 is FQNNGV. The CDR3 spans 14 residues. The CDR3 here is CASSLGTTLDEQYF. CDR3 bases: TGTGCCAGCAGCTTGGGGACTACTCTGGACGAGCAGTACTTC.

The V and J genes are TRBV9 and TRBJ2-1; no definite D call. Germline-derived CDR1 and CDR2 are SGDLS and YYNGEE. V lost 4 bases to trimming and J lost 3 bases, with 17 bases between them. The CDR3 runs to 16 residues. CDR3 protein: CASSPPSDTYYNEQFF. Here the CDR3 DNA reads TGTGCCAGCAGCCCACCCTCAGACACTTACTACAATGAGCAGTTCTTC. The variable domain in full, completed from reference TRBV9 and TRBJ2-1, reads DSGVTQTPKHLITATGQRVTLRCSPRSGDLSVYWYQQSLDQGLQFLIQYYNGEERAKGNILERFSAQQFPDLHSELNLSSLELGDSALYFCASSPPSDTYYNEQFFGPGTRLTVL.

This chain connects TRBV7-9 to TRBJ2-1; 14 bases map to TRBD2. The CDR3 totals 16 residues. Germline V gene data show CDR1 as SEHNR and CDR2 as FQNEAQ (reference sequence). J lost 7 bases, V lost 4 bases, and 6 bases had no gene match. CDR3 coding DNA: TGTGCCAGCAGCTCCACGACTAGCGGGAGGGCAAATGAGCAGTTCTTC. Translated, it gives CASSSTTSGRANEQFF.

The chain uses TRBV10-3 and TRBJ2-3; TRBD2 is a possible D gene (6 bases). The length of the CDR3 is 15 residues. Per germline, CDR1 ENHRY and CDR2 SYGVKD. Trimming shortened V by 10 bases and J by 1 base, and 18 bases separated the two germline ends. CDR3 sequence reads: CATLQPGLGTDTQYF. The CDR3 nucleotides read TGTGCCACCCTTCAACCGGGACTTGGCACAGATACGCAGTATTTT.

This clone was seen only a few times. The V call is TRBV29-1, the J call TRBJ1-2; TRBD1 is a possible D gene (6 bases). V shed 7 bases and J shed 6 bases, with 15 bases lying between them. Germline V CDR1 and CDR2: SQVTM, ANQGSEA. This CDR3 region has 12 residues. In DNA form, the CDR3 reads TGCAGCGCCTACACAGGGAGGCATGGCTACACCTTC. This sequence encodes CSAYTGRHGYTF.

The V call is TRBV11-3, the J call TRBJ1-4; maybe TRBD1 (5 bases). The CDR3 extends over 16 amino acids. CDR1 SGHNT and CDR2 YENEEA come from the germline V gene. Between the trimmed V and J ends, which lost 3 bases and 4 bases, there was a span of 15 bases. CDR3 in amino acids: CASSLRWGPNNEKLFF. The CDR3 nucleotides read TGTGCCAGCAGCTTGAGGTGGGGCCCCAATAATGAAAAACTGTTTTTT.

The chain is built from TRBV6-5 and TRBJ2-2; D uncertain. This CDR3 comprises 14 residues. The germline V gene encodes CDR1 MNHEY and CDR2 SVGAGI. Between the trimmed V and J ends, which lost 5 bases and 2 bases, there was a span of 9 bases. CDR3 sequence (DNA): TGTGCCAGCAGTCCTCTAGACAACACCGGGGAGCTGTTTTTT. This sequence encodes CASSPLDNTGELFF.

V gene TRBV27 combines with J gene TRBJ1-5; 7 bases align to TRBD1. Germline trimming cut 5 bases from V and 5 bases from J; bases unmatched to any gene: 3. Per the germline V gene, CDR1 is MNHEY and CDR2 is SMNVEV (reference sequence). CDR3 length: 13 residues. The CDR3 DNA is TGTGCCAGCAGTAGGGGGCTGCATCAGCCCCAGCATTTT. Translating gives CASSRGLHQPQHF.

This clone was recorded once. V and J are TRBV27 and TRBJ2-1; D remains unclear. The CDR3 consists of 13 residues. V lost 1 base to trimming and J lost 6 bases, with 7 bases between them. Germline V gene lookup returns CDR1 MNHEY and CDR2 SMNVEV (reference sequence). This chain's CDR3 is CASSLLDGNEQFF. The CDR3 coding sequence is TGTGCCAGCAGTTTATTGGACGGCAATGAGCAGTTCTTC.

Comment on this clone: This sample also contains other DNA sequences that code for the same CDR3. The genes are TRBV4-1 and TRBJ1-1; TRBD1 is a possible D gene (5 bases). CDR3 length: 13 amino acids. Germline values: CDR1 MGHRA, CDR2 YSYEKL. V was trimmed by 5 bases and J by 11 bases, leaving 18 bases between them. This CDR3 is CASSLGRGVEAFF. DNA of the CDR3: TGCGCCAGCAGCTTGGGCCGGGGCGTTGAGGCTTTCTTT.

By share, this clone counts as medium-sized. The chain carries TRBV27 and TRBJ1-6; 7 bases align to TRBD1. The CDR3 is made up of 16 amino acids. CDR1 is MNHEY, CDR2 SMNVEV, per germline (reference sequence). V gave up 4 bases and J gave up 7 bases; unmatched junction bases: 10. The CDR3 sequence: CASSSYSDRTNSPLHF. DNA for the CDR3: TGTGCCAGCAGTTCCTACTCGGACAGGACCAATTCACCCCTCCACTTT.

Worth noting for this clone: A junction boundary mismatches the germline segment, possibly from a read error. V usage is TRBV28 and J usage is TRBJ2-3; 11 bases are shared with TRBD2. CDR1 and CDR2 from the germline V gene are MDHEN and SYDVKM. This CDR3 contains 13 residues. This CDR3 reads CVSRGLAGDTQYF. In DNA form, the CDR3 reads TGTGTCAGCAGAGGACTAGCGGGAGATACGCAGTATTTT.

The gene calls are TRBV7-8 and TRBJ2-7; D possibly uses TRBD1 or TRBD2 (5 bases each). This CDR3 has 14 residues. V lost 5 bases to trimming and J lost 2 bases, with 13 bases between them. Per germline, CDR1 SGHVS and CDR2 FQNEAQ. This CDR3 is CASSPSGAPYEQYF. DNA of the CDR3: TGTGCCAGCAGCCCGTCCGGGGCCCCCTACGAGCAGTACTTC.

The chain has TRBV28 and TRBJ1-1; D is uncertain. V was cut by 3 bases and J by 0 bases, with 14 bases left in between. The CDR3 sequence is 16 residues long. The germline V gene has CDR1 MDHEN and CDR2 SYDVKM. The CDR3 coding sequence is TGTGCCAGCAGTTTGGATGGGGAAACCATGAACACTGAAGCTTTCTTT. Protein product: CASSLDGETMNTEAFF.

The rearrangement uses TRBV2 and TRBJ2-2, with 11 bases aligning to TRBD2. This CDR3 contains 15 residues. Per germline, CDR1 SNHLY and CDR2 FYNNEI. Germline trimming cut 4 bases from V and 5 bases from J; bases unmatched to any gene: 3. The CDR3 sequence is CASSVWTSGTGELFF. The CDR3, as DNA: TGTGCCAGCAGTGTATGGACTAGCGGGACCGGGGAGCTGTTTTTT.